The 18 T cell receptor beta chains reported below all come from one sample, sequenced in a study of OX40 agonist ivuxolimab in advanced cancers. Libraries were prepared through the immunoSEQ multiplex PCR assay. The source is immuneACCESS, and TCRdb retained only in-frame sequences with V and J called. Part of the clones is not carried over; for the studies checked, unresolved V genes explain less than half of this, and the remainder is unexplained. The sample has 80,000 to 100,000 clones on record, about nine tenths of them singletons. The ten top clones hold around 0.28% of the sample. The sequencing here drew on CD4+ or CD8+ T cells sorted from blood, taken in a trial of the OX40 agonist ivuxolimab. These TCRs come from an adult with an advanced solid tumor such as melanoma, head and neck, liver or kidney cancer.

This clone turned up a few times. The sample holds other DNA sequences that translate to the same CDR3. The rearrangement joins TRBV5-4 to TRBJ2-7, with 9 bases lining up with TRBD1. The CDR3 totals 15 residues. Germline values: CDR1 SGHNT, CDR2 YYREEE (reference sequence). Trimming took 1 base from V and 1 from J; bases not matched to a gene: 3. The CDR3 region has the DNA TGTGCCAGCAGCTTGTCAGGGACAGGGTCCTACGAGCAGTACTTC. Translation: CASSLSGTGSYEQYF.

The chain has TRBV6-1 and TRBJ1-5; a possible D gene is TRBD1 (5 bases). The CDR3 loop spans 13 amino acids. Trimming stripped 8 bases from V and 4 bases from J, with 12 bases between. Per germline, CDR1 MNHNS and CDR2 SASEGT. The CDR3 DNA follows: TGTGCCAGCCAGGGCCGAGCGAATCAGCCCCAGCATTTT. As protein: CASQGRANQPQHF.

In this sample, this clone turned up a few times. This chain connects TRBV30 to TRBJ2-3; the D call may be TRBD1 or TRBD2 (5 bases each). The germline V gene encodes CDR1 GTSNPN and CDR2 SVGIG (reference sequence). The V and J ends lost 0 bases and 1 base respectively, with 11 bases between them. The CDR3 loop spans 15 amino acids. CDR3 amino acids: CAWSVPRGRTDTQYF. For the CDR3, the DNA is TGTGCCTGGAGTGTACCGAGGGGTCGCACAGATACGCAGTATTTT.

In this sample, this clone turned up a few times. The chain carries TRBV19 and TRBJ2-5; weak D call: TRBD1 (5 bases). Trimming removed 1 base at V and 4 bases at J, with 13 bases between. The CDR3 contains 15 residues. The germline V gene has CDR1 LNHDA and CDR2 SQIVND (reference sequence). The CDR3 spells CASSIGQGSLETQYF. CDR3 nucleotides: TGTGCCAGTAGTATAGGCCAGGGATCGTTAGAGACCCAGTACTTC.

V gene TRBV19 combines with J gene TRBJ2-2; 7 nucleotides agree with TRBD1. CDR1 and CDR2 (germline): LNHDA, SQIVND (reference sequence). V was pared by 7 bases and J by 3 bases, with 8 bases of the junction left unmatched. The CDR3 consists of 15 residues. In DNA, the CDR3 is TGTGCCAGTATGCGACAGGGTGTCTACACCGGGGAGCTGTTTTTT. The encoded protein is CASMRQGVYTGELFF.

The rearrangement uses TRBV10-3 and TRBJ2-3, with TRBD2 matching over 7 bases. With 6 bases clipped from V and 4 bases from J, the junction kept 10 bases outside the gene matches. There are 15 residues in the CDR3. CDR1 is ENHRY and CDR2 is SYGVKD in the germline V gene. The CDR3 bases are TGTGCCATCAGGGGGGAACGACTAGCTTCAGATACGCAGTATTTT. Amino acid sequence: CAIRGERLASDTQYF.

The rearrangement links TRBV11-2 to TRBJ1-6; D is ambiguous. CDR1 and CDR2 (germline): SGHAT, FQNNGV. CDR3 length: 14 residues. V lost 2 bases and J 6 bases, leaving 8 bases between the germline ends. Here the CDR3 reads CASSLLSSNSPLHF. CDR3 sequence (DNA): TGTGCCAGCAGCTTACTGAGCTCTAATTCACCCCTCCACTTT.

This clone was picked up one time. The chain recombines TRBV7-8 with TRBJ2-5; D tentatively fits TRBD1 or TRBD2 (7 bases each). V lost 4 bases and J 2 bases, leaving 14 bases between the germline ends. CDR3 length: 15 amino acids. In germline, CDR1 is SGHVS, CDR2 FQNEAQ. CDR3 DNA: TGTGCCAGCAGCTCAGGGGGGGGGAGACAAGAGACCCAGTACTTC. Protein: CASSSGGGRQETQYF.

The chain has TRBV11-2 and TRBJ2-7, with 9 positions matching TRBD1. This CDR3 has 17 residues. Germline CDR1 and CDR2: SGHAT and FQNNGV. J lost 3 bases, V lost 4 bases, and 13 bases had no gene match. CDR3 DNA sequence: TGTGCCAGCAGCTCCATTACCGGGACAGGGCATTTCTACGAGCAGTACTTC. It is translated as CASSSITGTGHFYEQYF.

The rearrangement uses TRBV27 and TRBJ2-1; tentative D call: TRBD2 (6 bases). CDR1 and CDR2 (germline): MNHEY, SMNVEV (reference sequence). V gave up 8 bases and J gave up 7 bases, with 18 bases separating them. The CDR3 covers 14 residues. The CDR3 sequence is CASSGWGEQNEQFF. In DNA, the CDR3 is TGTGCCAGCTCCGGCTGGGGGGAACAGAATGAGCAGTTCTTC.

Worth noting for this clone: A junction boundary mismatches the germline segment, possibly from a read error. The chain is built from TRBV7-8 and TRBJ1-1, with 12 positions matching TRBD1. Germline loops: CDR1 SGHVS, CDR2 FQNEAQ. This CDR3 contains 15 residues. CDR3: CTSSLAGTGGDEAFF. CDR3 nucleotide sequence: TGTACCAGCAGCTTAGCCGGGACAGGGGGCGATGAAGCTTTCTTT.

The gene calls are TRBV19 and TRBJ1-4; D is ambiguous. This CDR3 has 14 residues. Germline V gives CDR1 LNHDA, CDR2 SQIVND (reference sequence). The V gene lost 5 bases and the J gene lost 5 bases, with 12 bases spanning the gap. The CDR3 coding sequence is TGTGCCAGTAGTTTCAGGCCAGCAAATGAAAAACTGTTTTTT. This gives the protein CASSFRPANEKLFF.

The rearrangement links TRBV2 to TRBJ2-4; a weak D match, TRBD2 (7 bases). The CDR3 is made up of 15 amino acids. Between the trimmed V and J ends, which lost 2 bases and 1 base, there was a span of 9 bases. Germline V gives CDR1 SNHLY, CDR2 FYNNEI. The CDR3 spells CASSERGAAKNIQYF. The CDR3, as DNA: TGTGCCAGCAGTGAACGGGGGGCCGCCAAAAACATTCAGTACTTC.

This chain connects TRBV19 to TRBJ1-1; 8 bases match TRBD1. Losses at the gene ends were 5 bases for V and 1 base for J; bases not matched to a gene: 6. This CDR3 comprises 15 residues. Germline lookup yields CDR1 LNHDA and CDR2 SQIVND (reference sequence). For the CDR3, the DNA is TGTGCCAGTAGTCCGACAGGGGTCCCGAACACTGAAGCTTTCTTT. This gives the protein CASSPTGVPNTEAFF.

The chain has TRBV4-1 and TRBJ1-4; TRBD1 is a possible D gene (5 bases). Germline CDR1 and CDR2: MGHRA and YSYEKL. This CDR3 has 15 residues. The V and J ends lost 5 bases and 0 bases respectively, with 10 bases between them. DNA of the CDR3: TGCGCCAGCAGCTGGCTGGGACCAACTAATGAAAAACTGTTTTTT. Translation gives CASSWLGPTNEKLFF.

The V gene is TRBV11-2, the J gene TRBJ2-7; no definite D call. V was cut by 1 base and J by 0 bases, with 7 bases left in between. In germline, CDR1 is SGHAT, CDR2 FQNNGV. This CDR3 has 14 amino acids. The CDR3 region has the DNA TGTGCCAGCAGCTTAGGATTCAGCTCCTACGAGCAGTACTTC. Its translation is CASSLGFSSYEQYF.

The chain uses TRBV19 and TRBJ1-3, with a tentative D call TRBD1 (6 bases). Trimming left V 3 bases short and J 2 bases short, with 14 bases between. Germline V CDR1 and CDR2: LNHDA, SQIVND (reference sequence). CDR3 size: 16 residues. CDR3 DNA sequence: TGTGCCAGTAGTATGGGGGAACAGGGACCTGGAAACACCATATATTTT. Amino acids: CASSMGEQGPGNTIYF.

The gene calls are TRBV6-5 and TRBJ1-2; 9 bases are a match to TRBD1. CDR1 is MNHEY and CDR2 is SVGAGI in the germline V gene. Losses at the gene ends were 2 bases for V and 10 bases for J; bases not matched to a gene: 5. The CDR3 sequence is 13 residues long. DNA for the CDR3: TGTGCCAGCAGTTACCTAGGACAGGGGTCCTACACCTTC. It yields the protein CASSYLGQGSYTF.